This entry is about one T cell receptor (beta chain). Its antigen is not known. The data were taken from a study of cytomegalovirus exposure and HLA in healthy donors. General study results and limits: Under in vitro conditions, three CMV-associated chains were confirmed as specific for CMV antigens. In an earlier analysis, productive rearrangement rates for most beta V segments clustered near 87% or 30%.

The germline V and J ends were trimmed by 4 bases and 4 bases, with 11 bases remaining between them. The CDR3 sequence is 15 residues long. CDR1 and CDR2 (germline): LNHDA, SQIVND (reference sequence). Vbeta (60) and Jbeta (13) primers were used in the PCR. Profiling relied on immunoSEQ multiplex PCR, and the TCRdb table lists in-frame clones only, not all of them. The table shows more than 95,000 clones, with 79% occurring only once. Sequenced sample: PBMCs. This chain links TRBV19 with TRBJ2-6; weak D call: TRBD1 (6 bases). This receptor was obtained from a man in his fifties in good health and CMV-seropositive. This chain's CDR3 is CASSTQGIGANVLTF. The CDR3 nucleotides read TGTGCCAGTAGTACACAGGGTATCGGGGCCAACGTCCTGACTTTC.